Listed here are 17 T cell receptor beta chains from one sample, sequenced in a study of blood T cell repertoires in COVID-19. The method was immunoSEQ multiplex PCR; TCRdb's version includes in-frame clones alone and lacks a portion of them. The sample lists approximately 71,000 clones, roughly 82% occurring once. Input material: peripheral blood. All receptors come from an elderly woman with acute or convalescent COVID-19.

The rearrangement uses TRBV6-6 and TRBJ2-3, with 9 bases lining up with TRBD2. The CDR3 spans 17 residues. Germline CDR1 MNHNY, CDR2 SVGAGI (reference sequence). V was clipped by 5 bases and J by 4 bases; unmatched bases: 13. The CDR3 protein is CASSPHPAGGQPDTQYF. The DNA of the CDR3 is TGTGCCAGCAGTCCCCACCCAGCGGGAGGTCAACCAGATACGCAGTATTTT.

This clone was found a few times. The chain has TRBV7-2 and TRBJ1-1; 10 bases map to TRBD1. Germline V CDR1 and CDR2: SGHTA, FQGNSA. The CDR3 contains 15 residues. The trim removed 7 bases at V and 4 bases at J, leaving 9 bases unmatched. CDR3 coding DNA: TGTGCCAGCATCCAGGACAGGGGGTTTGGCACTGAAGCTTTCTTT. Translating it yields CASIQDRGFGTEAFF.

The V and J genes are TRBV19 and TRBJ2-1, with TRBD2 matching 12 bases. Germline V lookup: CDR1 LNHDA, CDR2 SQIVND (reference sequence). V was clipped by 0 bases and J by 5 bases; unmatched bases: 5. The CDR3 spans 17 residues. The CDR3 sequence: CASSIDRLAGVHNEQFF. CDR3 DNA: TGTGCCAGTAGTATAGACCGACTAGCGGGAGTCCACAATGAGCAGTTCTTC.

The chain combines TRBV11-2 with TRBJ1-2, with unresolved D. Germline V gene sequence: CDR1 SGHAT, CDR2 FQNNGV. Trimming shortened V by 5 bases and J by 4 bases, and 14 bases separated the two germline ends. The CDR3 sequence is 14 residues long. The CDR3 sequence is CASSPAFGFYGYTF. The DNA for the CDR3 is TGTGCCAGCAGCCCCGCATTCGGGTTCTATGGCTACACCTTC.

The chain joins TRBV7-2 to TRBJ2-7; TRBD1 agrees at 7 bases. Germline trimming cut 1 base from V and 7 bases from J; bases unmatched to any gene: 10. In germline, CDR1 is SGHTA, CDR2 FQGNSA. CDR3 length: 15 residues. The CDR3 sequence is CASSLEWDRTREQYF. Here the CDR3 DNA reads TGTGCCAGCAGCTTAGAATGGGACAGAACGCGGGAGCAGTACTTC.

The CDR3 reads CASSLGGRQETQYF. The CDR3 bases are TGCGCCAGCAGCCTCGGAGGTCGCCAAGAGACCCAGTACTTC. This chain connects TRBV5-1 to TRBJ2-5; D is perhaps TRBD2 (5 bases). This CDR3 region has 14 residues. Germline V gives CDR1 SGHRS, CDR2 YFSETQ. V was trimmed by 4 bases and J by 1 base, leaving 11 bases between them.

The rearrangement uses TRBV7-9 and TRBJ2-3; the match to TRBD2 covers 11 bases. Germline lookup yields CDR1 SEHNR and CDR2 FQNEAQ (reference sequence). Germline trimming cut 4 bases from V and 4 bases from J; bases unmatched to any gene: 7. The CDR3 runs to 16 residues. The CDR3 nucleotides are TGTGCCAGCAGCTCCTCACTAGCGGGAGTGGCAGATACGCAGTATTTT. It translates to CASSSSLAGVADTQYF.

This clone was recorded once. This chain uses TRBV9 with TRBJ2-1, with TRBD2 matching over 7 bases. V trimming: 0 bases; J trimming: 9 bases; junction bases outside the gene matches: 9. The CDR3 is made up of 15 amino acids. Germline CDR1 reads SGDLS; CDR2 reads YYNGEE. CDR3 nucleotides: TGTGCCAGCAGCGTAGAGCAGGGAGGGTTCGGTGAGCAGTTCTTC. As protein: CASSVEQGGFGEQFF.

About this clone: Relative to the germline gene, one junction end is altered; a read error may explain this. The chain recombines TRBV18 with TRBJ1-2; the D is unclear. Germline V gene lookup returns CDR1 KGHSH and CDR2 LQKENI. This CDR3 has 12 residues. The CDR3: CASSPPDGLEAF. The CDR3 nucleotides are TGTGCCAGCTCACCACCGGACGGGCTGGAGGCCTTC.

The chain combines TRBV27 with TRBJ1-4; TRBD1 aligns across 8 bases. J gave up 3 bases and V 6 bases, and 9 bases lay outside the gene matches. This CDR3 has 16 residues. The germline V gene has CDR1 MNHEY and CDR2 SMNVEV (reference sequence). The CDR3 nucleotides are TGTGCCAGCAGACAGACAGGGGCGGCGGCTAATGAAAAACTGTTTTTT. Protein sequence: CASRQTGAAANEKLFF.

J is TRBJ1-2 and V is TRBV28; D unclear. The ends were cut back, 5 bases at V and 0 bases at J, with 7 bases in the middle. Looked up from germline, CDR1 is MDHEN and CDR2 is SYDVKM. The CDR3 is 13 amino acids. CDR3 region: CASSKQPNYGYTF. CDR3 bases: TGTGCCAGCAGTAAACAGCCTAACTATGGCTACACCTTC.

The chain carries TRBV20-1 and TRBJ2-5; 10 bases are a match to TRBD2. After removal of 3 bases from V and 5 bases from J, the junction contained 9 bases not matched to a gene. The CDR3 runs to 15 residues. Germline V CDR1 and CDR2: DFQATT, SNEGSKA (reference sequence). The CDR3 spells CSASSSSGRSETQYF. The CDR3 coding sequence is TGCAGTGCTAGTAGCTCTAGCGGGAGATCCGAGACCCAGTACTTC.

This clone was picked up one time. This chain uses TRBV28 with TRBJ2-5, with 8 bases aligning to TRBD1. J lost 1 base, V lost 6 bases, and 7 bases had no gene match. Germline CDR1 reads MDHEN; CDR2 reads SYDVKM. The CDR3 is 15 amino acids. The chain's CDR3 is CASRPGTGLQETQYF. CDR3 nucleotide sequence: TGTGCCAGCAGACCCGGGACAGGCCTCCAAGAGACCCAGTACTTC. The full variable domain, with the rest looked up from reference TRBV28 and TRBJ2-5, is DVKVTQSSRYLVKRTGEKVFLECVQDMDHENMFWYRQDPGLGLRLIYFSYDVKMKEKGDIPEGYSVSREKKERFSLILESASTNQTSMYLCASRPGTGLQETQYFGPGTRLLVL.

This clone was seen just once. The chain has TRBV11-3 and TRBJ2-2; 9 bases are a match to TRBD1. CDR1 SGHNT and CDR2 YENEEA come from the germline V gene. Germline trimming cut 5 bases from V and 0 bases from J; bases unmatched to any gene: 7. This CDR3 is 17 amino acids long. For the CDR3, the DNA is TGTGCCAGCAGCCCAGGACAGGGGCGTCCGAACACCGGGGAGCTGTTTTTT. It codes for CASSPGQGRPNTGELFF.

This chain connects TRBV7-6 to TRBJ2-7; 8 nucleotides align to TRBD1. Germline-derived CDR1 and CDR2 are SGHVS and FNYEAQ. CDR3 length: 15 amino acids. Trimming at V came to 5 bases and at J to 2 bases, leaving 8 bases not matched to a gene. The CDR3 is CASSNTGGDPYEQYF. The CDR3 nucleotides are TGTGCCAGCAGCAATACAGGGGGTGACCCCTACGAGCAGTACTTC.

This chain connects TRBV2 to TRBJ2-5; D remains unclear. The CDR3 has 13 residues. Germline V gene lookup returns CDR1 SNHLY and CDR2 FYNNEI. V shed 6 bases and J shed 1 base, with 9 bases lying between them. In DNA, the CDR3 is TGTGCCAGCAGCGTTGACACCCAAGAGACCCAGTACTTC. Translation gives CASSVDTQETQYF.

J is TRBJ1-4 and V is TRBV4-1; D gene ambiguous. The CDR3 consists of 16 residues. Germline V lookup: CDR1 MGHRA, CDR2 YSYEKL. The V end was cut by 4 bases, the J end by 0 bases, with 12 bases between. CDR3 loop: CASSPRAGATNEKLFF. CDR3 sequence (DNA): TGCGCCAGCAGCCCGCGGGCAGGAGCAACTAATGAAAAACTGTTTTTT.